Listed below are T cell receptor beta chains from one sample, sequenced in a study of graft-versus-host responses after intestinal transplantation. Data came from immunoSEQ multiplex PCR; TCRdb stores just in-frame clones and leaves some out. The data hold approximately 60,000 clones, with around 86% observed a single time. The sample was ileum tissue, taken 357 days after transplant. These receptors all stem from a human patient who received an intestinal transplant, so some T cells may come from the graft donor. The CDR3 runs from the conserved cysteine through the conserved F or W. The D gene is left open where the match is weak. Rows give clone size only sometimes, using once, few, many, or a class for an expanded clone.

v_call: TRBV6-5
clone_size: medium-sized
d_call: NA
j_call: TRBJ2-3
cdr3_aa: CASSYSGAHTDTQYF
cdr3_nt: TGTGCCAGCAGTTACTCGGGGGCACACACAGATACGCAGTATTTT

v_call: TRBV5-1
clone_size: NA
d_call: NA
j_call: TRBJ1-5
cdr3_aa: CASSLEGGNQPQHF
cdr3_nt: TGCGCCAGCAGCTTGGAAGGGGGAAATCAGCCCCAGCATTTT

v_call: TRBV15
clone_size: once
d_call: NA
j_call: TRBJ1-3
cdr3_aa: CATSRGLQGWGTIYF
cdr3_nt: TGTGCCACCAGCAGAGGCTTACAGGGCTGGGGCACCATATATTTT

v_call: TRBV15
clone_size: once
d_call: TRBD1
j_call: TRBJ1-1
cdr3_aa: CATSRGQGANTEAFF
cdr3_nt: TGTGCCACCAGCAGAGGCCAGGGGGCGAACACTGAAGCTTTCTTT

v_call: TRBV7-2
clone_size: NA
d_call: TRBD2
j_call: TRBJ2-7
cdr3_aa: CASSLDREGEQYF
cdr3_nt: TGTGCCAGCAGCTTAGATCGGGAGGGCGAGCAGTACTTC

v_call: TRBV10-2
clone_size: NA
d_call: TRBD1
j_call: TRBJ1-2
cdr3_aa: CASSERGQGDGYTF
cdr3_nt: TGCGCCAGCAGTGAGCGAGGACAGGGGGATGGCTACACCTTC

v_call: TRBV18
clone_size: NA
d_call: NA
j_call: TRBJ1-1
cdr3_aa: CASSQSSTEAFF
cdr3_nt: TGTGCCAGCTCACAATCGTCCACTGAAGCTTTCTTT

v_call: TRBV2
clone_size: NA
d_call: NA
j_call: TRBJ2-5
cdr3_aa: CASSEGRDQETQYF
cdr3_nt: TGTGCCAGCAGTGAGGGACGTGACCAAGAGACCCAGTACTTC

v_call: TRBV5-6
clone_size: NA
d_call: NA
j_call: TRBJ1-1
cdr3_aa: CASSSGIYEMNTEAFF
cdr3_nt: TGTGCCAGCAGCTCGGGGATTTACGAGATGAACACTGAAGCTTTCTTT

v_call: TRBV19
clone_size: NA
d_call: TRBD1
j_call: TRBJ1-5
cdr3_aa: CASLTGAYSNQPQHF
cdr3_nt: TGTGCCAGTCTGACAGGGGCGTATAGCAATCAGCCCCAGCATTTT